This TCR beta chain was captured in a study of response to subunit inactivated influenza vaccine. Looked up from germline, CDR1 is DFQATT and CDR2 is SNEGSKA (reference sequence). The CDR3 is 16 amino acids. V was pared by 5 bases and J by 6 bases, with 15 bases of the junction left unmatched. MiXCR, applied by TCRdb to the RT-PCR reads, yields one record per CDR3 protein. The data hold roughly 550,000 distinct CDR3 sequences, with around 25% observed a single time. This clonotype was counted ten times or more. This sample was shared with a second study, whose subject was T cells expressing NK-cell markers. As that study records: 5'RACE template switching with UMIs produced the TCR beta cDNA. One of eight sequenced donors was HCMV-seronegative; the other seven were seropositive. Sorting was restricted to alpha-beta TCR T cells by an anti-gamma-delta TCR antibody in several experiments. Over 5 donors had dominant NKG2C+ clonotypes that comprised about 1.0-8% of their CD8+ T cells.

The sequence derives from a man in his fifties or sixties who received an inactivated influenza vaccine. The starting material was CD4+ T cells sorted from PBMCs, obtained less than 13 days after vaccination. The genes are TRBV20-1 and TRBJ2-7; 11 bases match TRBD2. The CDR3 region has the DNA TGCAGTGCTTCGCAAGTACTAGCGGGAGATACCCTCGAGCAGTACTTC. This sequence encodes CSASQVLAGDTLEQYF.